These 26 T cell receptor beta chains share one sample of origin, sequenced in a study of cytomegalovirus exposure and HLA in healthy donors. The PCR had 60 Vbeta and 13 Jbeta primers. The table came from immunoSEQ multiplex PCR; TCRdb's copy has only in-frame clones and leaves some out. The data hold fewer than 130,000 clones, with over 60% observed a single time. Sequenced sample: PBMCs. These receptors came from a female donor in good health and CMV-seropositive.

The chain is built from TRBV2 and TRBJ2-1; the match to TRBD2 covers 10 bases. V lost 7 bases, J lost 6 bases, and 6 bases stayed unmatched. In germline, CDR1 is SNHLY, CDR2 FYNNEI. The CDR3 totals 14 residues. The CDR3 DNA reads as TGTGCCAGCATTGGGGCTAGCGGGGGCAATGAGCAGTTCTTC. Its protein product is CASIGASGGNEQFF.

The chain couples TRBV5-8 to TRBJ2-3; 14 bases align to TRBD2. With V trimmed by 0 bases and J by 6 bases, 6 bases remained unmatched. The CDR3 runs to 17 residues. Germline CDR1 is SGHTS and CDR2 is YDEGEE. The CDR3 loop reads CASSLGGTSGSLDTQYF. Here the CDR3 DNA reads TGTGCCAGCAGCTTGGGGGGGACTAGCGGGAGTCTGGATACGCAGTATTTT.

The rearrangement uses TRBV6-4 and TRBJ1-2; D perhaps matches TRBD1 (6 bases). The germline V gene encodes CDR1 MRHNA and CDR2 SNTAGT. V lost 0 bases, J lost 5 bases, and 16 bases lay in between. CDR3 length: 16 amino acids. DNA of the CDR3: TGTGCCAGCAGTGACTCGGACAGTCCTTCTGGGTATGGCTACACCTTC. Its protein is CASSDSDSPSGYGYTF.

The chain has TRBV29-1 and TRBJ2-7; tentative D call: TRBD1 (9 bases). Germline CDR1 is SQVTM and CDR2 is ANQGSEA. The CDR3 spans 13 residues. The ends were cut back, 6 bases at V and 9 bases at J, with 21 bases in the middle. The CDR3 loop is CSVQQGAGGAQYF. For the CDR3, the DNA is TGCAGCGTGCAACAGGGGGCGGGAGGAGCGCAGTACTTC.

This clone was seen a few times. The V call is TRBV7-6, the J call TRBJ2-1; D not resolved. Between the trimmed V and J ends, which lost 0 bases and 8 bases, there was a span of 8 bases. The CDR3 runs 13 residues. Germline assignment: CDR1 SGHVS and CDR2 FNYEAQ. The CDR3 coding sequence is TGTGCCAGCAGCTTAGCTGAGATGGATGAGCAGTTCTTC. Translation gives CASSLAEMDEQFF.

This rearrangement joins TRBV30 to TRBJ2-5, with 11 bases lining up with TRBD2. This CDR3 is 15 amino acids long. The germline gives CDR1 GTSNPN, CDR2 SVGIG (reference sequence). After removal of 2 bases from V and 1 base from J, the junction contained 3 bases not matched to a gene. The CDR3 coding sequence is TGTGCCTGGAGTCCAGGGACTAGCGGCCAAGAGACCCAGTACTTC. It specifies CAWSPGTSGQETQYF.

The chain links TRBV15 to TRBJ1-1; D gene unclear. Germline V gene data show CDR1 as LNHNV and CDR2 as YYDKDF (reference sequence). V was trimmed by 0 bases and J by 4 bases, leaving 6 bases between them. This CDR3 contains 13 residues. The CDR3 sequence: CATSRDRRTEAFF. The CDR3 DNA reads as TGTGCCACCAGCAGAGATCGTCGCACTGAAGCTTTCTTT.

The chain combines TRBV4-3 with TRBJ2-4; possibly TRBD2 for D (7 bases). Trimming shortened V by 0 bases and J by 6 bases, and 12 bases separated the two germline ends. This CDR3 spans 15 amino acids. Germline CDR1 LGHNA, CDR2 YSLEER. CDR3 coding DNA: TGCGCCAGCAGCCAAGAAGTAGGGGGGGGAAACATTCAGTACTTC. Encoded protein: CASSQEVGGGNIQYF.

The CDR3 loop is CASSRTSGGSYNEQFF. In DNA, the CDR3 is TGCGCCAGCAGCAGGACTAGCGGGGGTTCCTACAATGAGCAGTTCTTC. The rearrangement links TRBV5-1 to TRBJ2-1; 13 nucleotides agree with TRBD2. The CDR3 is 16 amino acids. CDR1 SGHRS and CDR2 YFSETQ come from the germline V gene. The V and J ends lost 4 bases and 1 base, in that order; junction bases with no gene match: 2.

This clone was seen just once. J is TRBJ1-4 and V is TRBV7-9, with 7 positions matching TRBD1. Germline V CDR1 and CDR2: SEHNR, FQNEAQ (reference sequence). J was trimmed by 4 bases and V by 5 bases; bases with no gene match: 10. The CDR3 sequence is 16 residues long. The CDR3 protein is CASSEKQGNYNEKLFF. As DNA, the CDR3 is TGTGCCAGCAGCGAAAAACAGGGGAACTATAATGAAAAACTGTTTTTT.

The chain has TRBV30 and TRBJ1-5, with TRBD1 identical over 7 bases. The V segment lost 5 bases and the J segment 4 bases; nucleotides outside the gene matches: 5. The CDR3 is made up of 13 amino acids. CDR1 GTSNPN and CDR2 SVGIG come from the germline V gene (reference sequence). As DNA, the CDR3 is TGTGCCTGGCGCGGGACAGCTAATCAGCCCCAGCATTTT. It translates to CAWRGTANQPQHF.

The V gene is TRBV10-3, the J gene TRBJ2-3; 9 bases align to TRBD2. CDR3 length: 17 amino acids. The V gene end was trimmed by 8 bases and the J gene end by 2 bases; junction bases not matched to a gene: 14. Germline-derived CDR1 and CDR2 are ENHRY and SYGVKD. In DNA, the CDR3 is TGTGCCATCGGAGCGGGACTAGCCCAAAACCCCACAGATACGCAGTATTTT. As protein: CAIGAGLAQNPTDTQYF.

The V gene is TRBV5-1, the J gene TRBJ1-1, with D perhaps TRBD1 (5 bases). Trimming shortened V by 5 bases and J by 1 base, and 9 bases separated the two germline ends. This CDR3 contains 13 residues. CDR1 is SGHRS and CDR2 is YFSETQ in the germline V gene. CDR3 bases: TGCGCCAGCAGGATCAGGGAGAACACTGAAGCTTTCTTT. Translated: CASRIRENTEAFF. The full variable domain, rest sourced from reference TRBV5-1 and TRBJ1-1, is KAGVTQTPRYLIKTRGQQVTLSCSPISGHRSVSWYQQTPGQGLQFLFEYFSETQRNKGNFPGRFSGRQFSNSRSEMNVSTLELGDSALYLCASRIRENTEAFFGQGTRLTVV.

The chain employs TRBV9 and TRBJ2-1; TRBD2 agrees at 10 bases. Trimming removed 1 base from V and 7 bases from J; junction bases left unmatched: 2. The CDR3 is made up of 14 amino acids. Germline V CDR1 and CDR2: SGDLS, YYNGEE. CDR3 sequence reads: CASSVLAGGNEQFF. For the CDR3, the DNA is TGTGCCAGCAGCGTATTAGCGGGGGGAAATGAGCAGTTCTTC.

The chain is built from TRBV9 and TRBJ2-1; 12 bases map to TRBD2. The J segment lost 10 bases and the V segment lost 4 bases, leaving 12 bases of the junction unmatched. Looked up from germline, CDR1 is SGDLS and CDR2 is YYNGEE. The length of the CDR3 is 16 residues. The CDR3 nucleotides read TGTGCCAGCAGCCCGACTGGGACTAGCGGGCGGGAAGAGCAGTTCTTC. Encoded protein: CASSPTGTSGREEQFF.

The V and J genes are TRBV10-3 and TRBJ1-2; D gene ambiguous. Per germline, CDR1 ENHRY and CDR2 SYGVKD. V dropped 0 bases and J dropped 1 base, with 15 bases sitting between them. The CDR3 sequence is 17 residues long. CDR3 nucleotide sequence: TGTGCCATCAGTGAGTCGATAATGCCTAGAAGTAACTATGGCTACACCTTC. Translating gives CAISESIMPRSNYGYTF.

This clone was recorded only once. The chain is built from TRBV30 and TRBJ2-7; 7 nucleotides line up with TRBD1. CDR3 length: 15 amino acids. Germline-derived CDR1 and CDR2 are GTSNPN and SVGIG (reference sequence). The V segment lost 0 bases and the J segment 5 bases; nucleotides outside the gene matches: 10. The CDR3 coding sequence is TGTGCCTGGAGTGTAGGGGGACAGACCGGTCACGAGCAGTACTTC. It codes for CAWSVGGQTGHEQYF. The full variable domain, its missing parts supplied by reference TRBV30 and TRBJ2-7, is SQTIHQWPATLVQPVGSPLSLECTVEGTSNPNLYWYRQAAGRGLQLLFYSVGIGQISSEVPQNLSASRPQDRQFILSSKKLLLSDSGFYLCAWSVGGQTGHEQYFGPGTRLTVT.

The chain combines TRBV4-1 with TRBJ1-1, with D unresolved. Trimming cost V 2 bases and J 7 bases, with 11 bases left between them. This CDR3 is built from 13 residues. Germline V lookup: CDR1 MGHRA, CDR2 YSYEKL. CDR3 in DNA: TGCGCCAGCAGCCAACGCGGGGTTGGTGAAGCTTTCTTT. Its protein product is CASSQRGVGEAFF.

The V and J genes are TRBV6-5 and TRBJ2-5; tentatively, D is TRBD1 (5 bases). The DNA end is a closer match to TRBJ2-7, so the J assignment may be wrong. This CDR3 region has 15 residues. The germline gives CDR1 MNHEY, CDR2 SVGAGI. The CDR3 sequence: CASSYSLGHNYEQYF. CDR3 DNA: TGTGCCAGCAGTTACTCGTTAGGACATAACTACGAGCAGTACTTC.

The chain recombines TRBV6-1 with TRBJ1-6, with a tentative D call TRBD1 (5 bases). Trimming took off 2 bases at V and 6 bases at J, with 11 bases between the two ends. CDR1 and CDR2 from the germline V gene are MNHNS and SASEGT. The CDR3 has 15 amino acids. The chain's CDR3 is CASSEFAGSNSPLHF. The CDR3 DNA reads as TGTGCCAGCAGTGAATTTGCAGGGTCTAATTCACCCCTCCACTTT.

The chain couples TRBV6-1 to TRBJ2-6, with D possibly being TRBD2 (5 bases). The CDR3 runs to 15 residues. CDR1 is MNHNS, CDR2 SASEGT, per germline. V dropped 3 bases and J dropped 0 bases, with 6 bases sitting between them. CDR3 coding DNA: TGTGCCAGCAGTGAGGGGAGCTCTGGGGCCAACGTCCTGACTTTC. This gives the protein CASSEGSSGANVLTF.

This clone was seen a handful of times. The J gene is TRBJ2-3, the V gene TRBV5-1; 9 bases fit TRBD2. The CDR3 loop spans 20 amino acids. The V gene end was trimmed by 4 bases and the J gene end by 5 bases; junction bases not matched to a gene: 23. Germline values: CDR1 SGHRS, CDR2 YFSETQ. This CDR3 reads CASSPTGVAGELSHRDTQYF. In nucleotides, the CDR3 is TGCGCCAGCAGCCCAACGGGGGTAGCGGGAGAATTAAGTCACAGAGATACGCAGTATTTT.

V is TRBV5-1 and J is TRBJ2-7; TRBD1 might be the D (6 bases). Germline V gives CDR1 SGHRS, CDR2 YFSETQ. The V end was cut by 3 bases, the J end by 2 bases, with 36 bases between. The CDR3 is 22 residues long. CDR3 sequence (DNA): TGCGCCAGCAGCTACCGGACAGCGATAGGTACGACTGTGAGGGATGGCGCCTACGAGCAGTACTTC. This codes for CASSYRTAIGTTVRDGAYEQYF. Based on the CDR3 plus reference TRBV5-1 and TRBJ2-7, the full variable domain is KAGVTQTPRYLIKTRGQQVTLSCSPISGHRSVSWYQQTPGQGLQFLFEYFSETQRNKGNFPGRFSGRQFSNSRSEMNVSTLELGDSALYLCASSYRTAIGTTVRDGAYEQYFGPGTRLTVT.

The chain combines TRBV5-1 with TRBJ2-2, with 7 positions matching TRBD2. Per the germline V gene, CDR1 is SGHRS and CDR2 is YFSETQ. Trimming removed 2 bases from V and 4 bases from J; junction bases left unmatched: 8. The length of the CDR3 is 16 residues. CDR3 amino acids: CASSFPKTSPTGELFF. CDR3 bases: TGCGCCAGCAGCTTCCCAAAGACTAGCCCCACCGGGGAGCTGTTTTTT. The full variable domain, completed using reference TRBV5-1 and TRBJ2-2, is KAGVTQTPRYLIKTRGQQVTLSCSPISGHRSVSWYQQTPGQGLQFLFEYFSETQRNKGNFPGRFSGRQFSNSRSEMNVSTLELGDSALYLCASSFPKTSPTGELFFGEGSRLTVL.

The chain combines TRBV12-5 with TRBJ1-1; 9 bases fit TRBD1. The CDR3 is 16 amino acids. Germline V gives CDR1 LGHNT, CDR2 FRNRAP. J was trimmed by 0 bases and V by 4 bases; bases with no gene match: 6. DNA of the CDR3: TGTGCTAGTGGTTCCCCACAGGGGGCGCTGAACACTGAAGCTTTCTTT. Protein: CASGSPQGALNTEAFF.

This chain uses TRBV4-1 with TRBJ1-5, with a tentative D call TRBD1 (5 bases). With 0 bases removed from V and 7 bases from J, the gap between germline ends came to 13 bases. Germline lookup yields CDR1 MGHRA and CDR2 YSYEKL. The CDR3 totals 15 residues. This CDR3 is CASSQDRGGGQPQHF. CDR3 in DNA: TGCGCCAGCAGCCAAGATCGGGGGGGTGGGCAGCCCCAGCATTTT.